This TCR beta chain was recorded in a study of blood T cell repertoires in COVID-19. Original handling: Reference gene primer amplification yielded estimated nucleated cell counts. The data were produced by immunoSEQ multiplex PCR, yet TCRdb's version contains in-frame clones alone and is incomplete. The V and J calls and clone size were taken over from that table, and D and trimming were inferred from the DNA. This sample has roughly 260,000 clones; 80% to 90% occur once, and the top ten carry under 2.5%. The table lists this clone with a count of one. Germline V gene lookup returns CDR1 SGHRS and CDR2 YFSETQ. The CDR3 contains 14 residues. After removal of 4 bases from V and 7 bases from J, the junction contained 5 bases not matched to a gene.

Sequencing was done on a sample of PBMCs or T cells enriched from blood (not recorded which). V and J are TRBV5-1 and TRBJ1-6; 7 bases line up with TRBD1. The clonotype comes from a woman in her forties or fifties who had recovered from COVID-19. The CDR3: CASSLGQMNSPLHF. DNA of the CDR3: TGCGCCAGCAGCCTGGGACAGATGAATTCACCCCTCCACTTT.